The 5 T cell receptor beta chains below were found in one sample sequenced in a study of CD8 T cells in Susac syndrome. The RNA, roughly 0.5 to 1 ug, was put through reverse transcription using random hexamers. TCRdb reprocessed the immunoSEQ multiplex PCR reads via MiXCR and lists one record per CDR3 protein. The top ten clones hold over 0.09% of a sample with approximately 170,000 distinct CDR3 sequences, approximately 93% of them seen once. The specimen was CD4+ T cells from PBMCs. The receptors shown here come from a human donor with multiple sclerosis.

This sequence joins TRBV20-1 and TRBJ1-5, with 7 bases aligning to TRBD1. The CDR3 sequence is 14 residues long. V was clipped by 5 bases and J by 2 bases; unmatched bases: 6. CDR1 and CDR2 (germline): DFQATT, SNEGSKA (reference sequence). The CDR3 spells CSALTGAGNQPQHF. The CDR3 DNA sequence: TGCAGTGCTCTCACAGGGGCTGGCAATCAGCCCCAGCATTTT.

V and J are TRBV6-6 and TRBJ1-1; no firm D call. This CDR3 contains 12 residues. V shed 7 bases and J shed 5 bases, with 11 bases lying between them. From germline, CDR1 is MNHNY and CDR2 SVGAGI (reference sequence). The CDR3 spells CASTGSRTEAFF. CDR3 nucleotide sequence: TGTGCCAGCACTGGGTCGCGGACTGAAGCTTTCTTT.

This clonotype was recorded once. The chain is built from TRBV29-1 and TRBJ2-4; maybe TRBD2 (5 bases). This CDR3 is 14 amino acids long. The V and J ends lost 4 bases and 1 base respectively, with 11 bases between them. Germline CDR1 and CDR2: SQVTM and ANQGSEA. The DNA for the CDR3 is TGCAGCGTTGCCCCATCGGGGGCCAAAAACATTCAGTACTTC. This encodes CSVAPSGAKNIQYF.

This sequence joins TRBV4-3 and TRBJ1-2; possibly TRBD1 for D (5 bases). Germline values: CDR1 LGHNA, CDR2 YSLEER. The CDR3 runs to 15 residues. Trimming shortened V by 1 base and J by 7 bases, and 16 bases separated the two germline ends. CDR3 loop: CASSQAGRSRSGYTF. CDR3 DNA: TGCGCCAGCAGCCAAGCGGGACGATCGAGGTCTGGCTACACCTTC.

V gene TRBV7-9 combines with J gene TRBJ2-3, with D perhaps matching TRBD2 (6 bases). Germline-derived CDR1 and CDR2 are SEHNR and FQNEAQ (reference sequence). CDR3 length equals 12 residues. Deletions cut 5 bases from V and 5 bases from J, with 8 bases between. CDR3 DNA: TGTGCCAGCAGCCCGGAGGGAGATACGCAGTATTTT. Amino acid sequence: CASSPEGDTQYF.